Listed below are T cell receptor beta chains from one sample, sequenced in a study of response to subunit inactivated influenza vaccine. MiXCR was run by TCRdb on the RT-PCR reads, yielding one entry per CDR3 protein. This sample has about 500,000 distinct CDR3 sequences, with 16% found just once. The material was CD4+ T cells sorted from PBMCs, obtained less than 30 months after vaccination. Receptor source: a man aged 50-75 years who received an inactivated influenza vaccine. Each CDR3 is given with its conserved first and last residue. A D gene is named only where the DNA matches it firmly. Clone sizes are given selectively: once, few, many, or a class where the clone is expanded.

>TRBD1|TRBV29-1|TRBJ1-3|NA
CSAINRGRNTIYF
TGCAGCGCAATAAACAGGGGTCGAAACACCATATATTTT
>TRBD1|TRBV6-1|TRBJ2-3|NA
CASTDRDRGTDTQYF
TGTGCCAGCACCGATAGGGACAGGGGCACAGATACGCAGTATTTT
>TRBD1|TRBV12-3/TRBV12-4|TRBJ1-6|NA
CASSFSNRGVSPLHF
TGTGCCAGCAGTTTTTCAAACAGGGGTGTTTCACCCCTCCACTTT
>NA|TRBV27|TRBJ2-1|few
CASSSTFPYNEQFF
TGTGCCAGCAGTTCGACTTTTCCCTACAATGAGCAGTTCTTC
>TRBD2|TRBV5-6|TRBJ2-1|NA
CASSRLAGANEQFF
TGTGCCAGCAGCCGGCTAGCGGGGGCCAATGAGCAGTTCTTC
>NA|TRBV5-6|TRBJ1-2|NA
CASSSALDQGRANYGYTF
TGTGCCAGCAGCTCAGCTCTAGACCAGGGCAGAGCAAACTATGGCTACACCTTC
>NA|TRBV4-1|TRBJ2-1|NA
CASSHGGRRYNEQFF
TGCGCCAGCAGCCATGGGGGAAGGAGGTACAATGAGCAGTTCTTC
>NA|TRBV10-1|TRBJ1-5|NA
CARLDNNQPQHF
TGCGCCCGGTTGGATAACAATCAGCCCCAGCATTTT
>NA|TRBV5-1|TRBJ2-1|NA
CASSLAWRDEQFF
TGCGCCAGCAGCTTGGCCTGGAGGGATGAGCAGTTCTTC
>TRBD2|TRBV4-1|TRBJ2-3|NA
CASSLTRDYTDTQYF
TGCGCCAGCAGTCTCACTAGGGACTACACAGATACGCAGTATTTT
>TRBD1|TRBV7-8|TRBJ2-1|NA
CASSLGQGALNEQFF
TGTGCCAGCAGCTTGGGACAGGGGGCTTTGAATGAGCAGTTCTTC
>TRBD2|TRBV20-1|TRBJ2-1|few
CSATGTSGRRSEQFF
TGCAGTGCGACCGGGACTAGCGGGAGACGGAGTGAGCAGTTCTTC
>NA|TRBV12-3/TRBV12-4|TRBJ2-2|NA
CASVTSNTGELFF
TGTGCCAGCGTAACATCGAACACCGGGGAGCTGTTTTTT
>NA|TRBV20-1|TRBJ1-1|NA
CSARDRGGPTEAFF
TGCAGTGCTAGAGATCGAGGGGGGCCGACTGAAGCTTTCTTT
>NA|TRBV10-2|TRBJ1-1|NA
CATTQSAFAFYNTEAFF
TGCGCCACAACCCAGAGCGCCTTCGCCTTTTATAACACTGAAGCTTTCTTT
>NA|TRBV5-6|TRBJ2-7|NA
CASSLKGVTYEQYF
TGTGCCAGCAGCTTAAAGGGAGTTACCTACGAGCAGTACTTC
>NA|TRBV12-3/TRBV12-4|TRBJ1-4|few
CASRGQGLTNEKLFF
TGTGCCAGCAGGGGGCAGGGACTAACTAATGAAAAACTGTTTTTT
>NA|TRBV5-1|TRBJ1-1|few
CASSYDWNTEAFF
TGCGCCAGCAGCTACGACTGGAACACTGAAGCTTTCTTT
>TRBD2|TRBV5-1|TRBJ2-3|few
CASSLGFSGTSTDTQYF
TGCGCCAGCAGCTTGGGTTTCAGCGGGACTAGCACAGATACGCAGTATTTT
>TRBD1|TRBV10-3|TRBJ2-7|few
CAIKLGAGGDEQYF
TGTGCCATCAAATTGGGGGCAGGGGGCGATGAGCAGTACTTC
>TRBD1|TRBV9|TRBJ1-3|few
CASSETGALSGNTIYF
TGTGCCAGCAGCGAAACAGGGGCCCTGAGTGGAAACACCATATATTTT
>NA|TRBV20-1|TRBJ2-4|NA
CSARAVPVNIQYF
TGCAGTGCTAGGGCTGTTCCAGTGAACATTCAGTACTTC
>TRBD2|TRBV12-3/TRBV12-4|TRBJ2-5|NA
CASSPNGLVQETQYF
TGTGCCAGCAGTCCAAATGGACTAGTTCAAGAGACCCAGTACTTC
>NA|TRBV29-1|TRBJ1-1|NA
CSVDRVNTEAFF
TGCAGCGTTGACAGGGTGAACACTGAAGCTTTCTTT
>TRBD1|TRBV5-1|TRBJ1-1|few
CASSTGQGAMNTEAFF
TGCGCCAGCAGCACTGGACAGGGGGCGATGAACACTGAAGCTTTCTTT
>NA|TRBV10-3|TRBJ2-1|NA
CAIRGPYNEQFF
TGTGCCATCAGGGGACCGTACAATGAGCAGTTCTTC
>NA|TRBV20-1|TRBJ2-1|few
CSAGRGGLDNEQFF
TGCAGTGCGGGCAGGGGGGGACTAGACAATGAGCAGTTCTTC
>TRBD1|TRBV3-1|TRBJ1-6|NA
CASSSGTGVNSPLHF
TGTGCCAGCAGCTCCGGGACAGGGGTTAATTCACCCCTCCACTTT
>NA|TRBV6-2/TRBV6-3|TRBJ2-1|NA
CASSATSYNEQFF
TGTGCCAGCAGCGCGACTAGCTACAATGAGCAGTTCTTC
>NA|TRBV5-1|TRBJ1-4|few
CASSFGATNEKLFF
TGCGCCAGCAGCTTCGGAGCAACTAATGAAAAACTGTTTTTT
>NA|TRBV3-1|TRBJ2-2|NA
CASSPVAGYTGELFF
TGTGCCAGCAGCCCCGTCGCAGGATACACCGGGGAGCTGTTTTTT
>TRBD2|TRBV7-2|TRBJ2-7|NA
CASSLGGGGPVRYEQYF
TGTGCCAGCAGCTTAGGGGGGGGAGGGCCAGTGAGATACGAGCAGTACTTC
>NA|TRBV7-9|TRBJ2-2|NA
CASRAPARGRLTGELFF
TGTGCCAGCAGGGCTCCGGCTCGAGGCCGCTTAACCGGGGAGCTGTTTTTT
>TRBD1|TRBV2|TRBJ1-5|NA
CASGDRGNQPQHF
TGTGCCAGCGGAGACAGGGGCAATCAGCCCCAGCATTTT
>NA|TRBV2|TRBJ2-7|NA
CASSVVPLREQYF
TGTGCCAGCAGTGTGGTTCCCCTCCGCGAGCAGTACTTC
>NA|TRBV7-2|TRBJ2-1|few
CASQRPGNNEQFF
TGTGCCAGCCAACGGCCGGGGAACAATGAGCAGTTCTTC
>NA|TRBV9|TRBJ2-1|NA
CASSVESGGSYNEQFF
TGTGCCAGCAGCGTAGAAAGCGGAGGCTCCTACAATGAGCAGTTCTTC
>NA|TRBV4-3|TRBJ1-1|few
CASSQDLRTGGTEAFF
TGCGCCAGCAGCCAAGATCTTAGGACGGGGGGGACTGAAGCTTTCTTT
>NA|TRBV3-1|TRBJ2-7|few
CASSHVGTYEQYF
TGTGCCAGCAGCCATGTAGGAACCTACGAGCAGTACTTC
>NA|TRBV12-3/TRBV12-4|TRBJ1-5|NA
CASSKDGSNQPQHF
TGTGCCAGCAGTAAGGACGGTAGCAATCAGCCCCAGCATTTT
>TRBD1|TRBV5-1|TRBJ1-6|many
CASSTKGQGASPLHF
TGCGCCAGCAGCACTAAAGGGCAGGGGGCTTCACCCCTCCACTTT
>NA|TRBV30|TRBJ1-2|few
CAWSFYQRKSYGYTF
TGTGCCTGGAGTTTTTACCAGAGAAAGAGCTATGGCTACACCTTC
>TRBD1|TRBV10-3|TRBJ1-5|NA
CAISERSGGRGNQPQHF
TGTGCCATCAGTGAGAGGTCAGGGGGTCGGGGCAATCAGCCCCAGCATTTT
>NA|TRBV5-1|TRBJ1-2|NA
CASSSDRLNYGYTF
TGCGCCAGCAGCTCCGACAGACTTAACTATGGCTACACCTTC
>TRBD2|TRBV7-3|TRBJ2-7|few
CASSLNAGGYEQYF
TGTGCCAGCAGCTTGAACGCGGGAGGTTACGAGCAGTACTTC